What follows are 30 T cell receptor beta chains derived from one specimen sequenced in a study of blood T cell repertoires in COVID-19. Using immunoSEQ multiplex PCR, the repertoire was profiled, and TCRdb retains in-frame clones only, with some absent. The profile covers 200,000 or so clones, with about 91% appearing a single time and under 2.5% taken by the ten largest. The sample taken for sequencing was PBMCs or T cells enriched from blood (not recorded which). The origin of the receptors is a woman aged 35 to 49 with acute COVID-19.

This clone has a single count. The rearrangement uses TRBV6-5 and TRBJ2-1; 9 nucleotides line up with TRBD2. Unmatched junction bases numbered 1, after V lost 0 bases and J lost 7 bases. This CDR3 has 14 residues. The germline V gene encodes CDR1 MNHEY and CDR2 SVGAGI. The CDR3 protein is CASSYSAGGNEQFF. CDR3 bases: TGTGCCAGCAGTTACTCGGCGGGAGGGAATGAGCAGTTCTTC.

The V call is TRBV21-1, the J call TRBJ1-2; the table calls TRBD1, which could not be checked here. TRBV21-1 is shown as a pseudogene. The CDR3 sequence is 15 residues long. The CDR3 DNA reads as TGTGCCAGCAGCAAATGGGCCAGTCCTAACTATGGCTACACCTTC. It translates to CASSKWASPNYGYTF.

V gene TRBV30 combines with J gene TRBJ1-5, with TRBD1 identical over 7 bases. This CDR3 is built from 14 residues. Germline CDR1 and CDR2: GTSNPN and SVGIG (reference sequence). The junction had 1 base not matched to a gene; V was cut back by 1 base and J by 1 base. CDR3: CAWSAGGSNQPQHF. The CDR3 DNA is TGTGCCTGGAGTGCAGGGGGAAGCAATCAGCCCCAGCATTTT.

CDR3 region: CSVRLAGLYNEQFF. The CDR3 nucleotides are TGCAGCGTCAGACTAGCGGGTTTGTACAATGAGCAGTTCTTC. The J gene is TRBJ2-1, the V gene TRBV29-1; the match to TRBD2 covers 10 bases. This CDR3 region has 14 residues. Trimming cost V 6 bases and J 4 bases; bases outside gene matches: 6. Germline CDR1 SQVTM, CDR2 ANQGSEA.

The chain recombines TRBV6-5 with TRBJ1-3; D is perhaps TRBD1 (6 bases). CDR1 MNHEY and CDR2 SVGAGI come from the germline V gene. The CDR3 is made up of 16 amino acids. V was cut by 0 bases and J by 2 bases, with 11 bases left in between. CDR3 loop: CASSYSRGATGNTIYF. In nucleotides, the CDR3 is TGTGCCAGCAGTTACTCGCGGGGGGCTACTGGAAACACCATATATTTT.

The chain employs TRBV6-4 and TRBJ1-2, with 9 positions matching TRBD1. This CDR3 comprises 14 residues. CDR1 is MRHNA and CDR2 is SNTAGT in the germline V gene. With 4 bases clipped from V and 4 bases from J, the junction kept 4 bases outside the gene matches. Here the CDR3 reads CASSVEQGAYGYTF. The CDR3 DNA is TGTGCCAGCAGTGTTGAACAGGGGGCCTATGGCTACACCTTC.

The chain joins TRBV7-2 to TRBJ2-5, with a possible D match to TRBD2 (5 bases). The CDR3 consists of 12 residues. In germline, CDR1 is SGHTA, CDR2 FQGNSA. The V end was cut by 5 bases, the J end by 7 bases, with 11 bases between. The CDR3 region has the DNA TGTGCCAGCAGCCCACAAGCGGCGACCCAGTACTTC. Amino acid sequence: CASSPQAATQYF.

The J gene is TRBJ2-1, the V gene TRBV7-9, with 14 positions matching TRBD2. V shed 0 bases, J shed 6 bases, and the junction held 4 bases outside the gene matches. The CDR3 spans 17 residues. From germline, CDR1 is SEHNR and CDR2 FQNEAQ (reference sequence). DNA of the CDR3: TGTGCCAGCAGCTTAGCCCGAGGGACTAGCGGGAGCAATGAGCAGTTCTTC. This codes for CASSLARGTSGSNEQFF. The full variable domain, rest sourced from reference TRBV7-9 and TRBJ2-1, is DTGVSQNPRHKITKRGQNVTFRCDPISEHNRLYWYRQTLGQGPEFLTYFQNEAQLEKSRLLSDRFSAERPKGSFSTLEIQRTEQGDSAMYLCASSLARGTSGSNEQFFGPGTRLTVL.

The gene calls are TRBV3-1 (or the pseudogene TRBV3-2) and TRBJ2-7; the D is unclear. Deletions cut 4 bases from V and 3 bases from J, with 13 bases between. The CDR3 length is 14 residues. Germline CDR1 and CDR2: LGHDT and YNNKEL (reference sequence). The CDR3 sequence: CASSPGGKSYEQYV. CDR3 nucleotides: TGTGCCAGCAGCCCAGGTGGAAAAAGCTACGAGCAGTACGTC.

V and J are TRBV2 and TRBJ1-3; no clear D. The V gene's germline CDR1 is SNHLY and CDR2 FYNNEI. Trimming removed 6 bases at V and 0 bases at J, with 12 bases between. The CDR3 consists of 15 residues. DNA of the CDR3: TGTGCCAGCAGACAGACACTTGGCTCTGGAAACACCATATATTTT. This gives the protein CASRQTLGSGNTIYF. Supplemented by reference TRBV2 and TRBJ1-3, the full variable domain reads EPEVTQTPSHQVTQMGQEVILRCVPISNHLYFYWYRQILGQKVEFLVSFYNNEISEKSEIFDDQFSVERPDGSNFTLKIRSTKLEDSAMYFCASRQTLGSGNTIYFGEGSWLTVV.

The chain carries TRBV5-8 and TRBJ2-2; 9 nucleotides agree with TRBD1. The CDR3 is made up of 18 amino acids. The germline gives CDR1 SGHTS, CDR2 YDEGEE. Trimming at V came to 0 bases and at J to 0 bases, leaving 6 bases not matched to a gene. As DNA, the CDR3 is TGTGCCAGCAGCTTGGGGCCCCGACAGGGGGCGAACACCGGGGAGCTGTTTTTT. This sequence encodes CASSLGPRQGANTGELFF.

This rearrangement joins TRBV24-1 to TRBJ2-2; 9 positions match TRBD2. Looked up from germline, CDR1 is KGHDR and CDR2 is SFDVKD. J was trimmed by 6 bases and V by 7 bases; bases with no gene match: 8. This CDR3 region has 15 residues. The CDR3 region is CATRENEREAGELFF. As DNA, the CDR3 is TGTGCCACCAGAGAGAACGAGCGGGAGGCCGGGGAGCTGTTTTTT.

This chain uses TRBV12-3 or TRBV12-4 with TRBJ1-2, with D possibly TRBD1 on 6 matching bases. V gave up 5 bases and J gave up 5 bases, with 12 bases separating them. This CDR3 region has 13 residues. The CDR3 DNA reads as TGTGCCAGCAGTCCAAGGGGGGGGTATGGCTACACCTTC. This codes for CASSPRGGYGYTF.

This clone came up a few times. CDR3 nucleotides: TGTGCCAGCAGCGTAGAAGGCGGAGGCGGGTCGGATACGCAGTATTTT. This translates into CASSVEGGGGSDTQYF. The genes are TRBV9 and TRBJ2-3; weak D call: TRBD2 (5 bases). The length of the CDR3 is 16 residues. CDR1 is SGDLS and CDR2 is YYNGEE in the germline V gene. V lost 0 bases to trimming and J lost 6 bases, with 17 bases between them.

The gene calls are TRBV5-4 and TRBJ1-3; D perhaps matches TRBD1 (6 bases). The CDR3 runs to 15 residues. The V end was cut by 2 bases, the J end by 2 bases, with 11 bases between. Germline-derived CDR1 and CDR2 are SGHNT and YYREEE (reference sequence). The chain's CDR3 is CASSFGTSAGNTIYF. The CDR3 DNA reads as TGTGCCAGCAGCTTCGGGACATCGGCTGGAAACACCATATATTTT.

The chain joins TRBV6-5 to TRBJ2-7, with D possibly being TRBD1 (7 bases). V lost 0 bases and J 4 bases, leaving 13 bases between the germline ends. This CDR3 has 15 residues. Germline CDR1 reads MNHEY; CDR2 reads SVGAGI. The chain's CDR3 is CASSYSWRGLYEQYF. CDR3 sequence (DNA): TGTGCCAGCAGTTACTCTTGGAGGGGGCTATACGAGCAGTACTTC.

In this sample, this clone turned up a few times. This chain connects TRBV4-1 to TRBJ1-3, with 9 nucleotides matching TRBD1. V dropped 4 bases and J dropped 2; count of bases not matched to a gene: 12. The CDR3 runs to 18 residues. Germline values: CDR1 MGHRA, CDR2 YSYEKL. The CDR3 protein is CASSPTGTGIRAGNTIYF. The CDR3 DNA sequence: TGCGCCAGCAGCCCAACCGGGACAGGGATCAGGGCTGGAAACACCATATATTTT.

The rearrangement joins TRBV5-1 to TRBJ2-7, with 8 nucleotides matching TRBD2. The CDR3 is 15 amino acids. Unmatched junction bases numbered 12, after V lost 4 bases and J lost 6 bases. The germline V gene has CDR1 SGHRS and CDR2 YFSETQ. The CDR3 reads CASSPTPAGALEQYF. DNA for the CDR3: TGCGCCAGCAGCCCCACCCCAGCGGGAGCCCTCGAGCAGTACTTC.

V gene TRBV11-3 combines with J gene TRBJ2-1, with 13 bases aligning to TRBD2. Looked up from germline, CDR1 is SGHNT and CDR2 is YENEEA. The CDR3 extends over 15 amino acids. Unmatched junction bases numbered 1, after V lost 2 bases and J lost 6 bases. CDR3 region: CASSLRLAGGNEQFF. The CDR3 DNA follows: TGTGCCAGCAGCTTAAGACTAGCGGGAGGCAATGAGCAGTTCTTC.

The chain is built from TRBV4-3 and TRBJ1-5; D unresolved. The germline gives CDR1 LGHNA, CDR2 YSLEER. The CDR3 consists of 15 residues. Trimming removed 3 bases from V and 0 bases from J, with 9 bases in between. The chain's CDR3 is CASSQAVNSNQPQHF. In DNA, the CDR3 is TGCGCCAGCAGCCAGGCCGTAAATAGCAATCAGCCCCAGCATTTT.

The chain uses TRBV29-1 and TRBJ2-1; D might be TRBD1 (6 bases). Germline loops: CDR1 SQVTM, CDR2 ANQGSEA. This CDR3 region has 14 residues. V lost 7 bases to trimming and J lost 6 bases, with 19 bases between them. In nucleotides, the CDR3 is TGCAGCGCAGACAGGTCTGATCTAACCAATGAGCAGTTCTTC. It specifies CSADRSDLTNEQFF.

The chain couples TRBV5-1 to TRBJ2-3, with TRBD2 matching 7 bases. The germline V gene has CDR1 SGHRS and CDR2 YFSETQ. The V gene end was trimmed by 2 bases and the J gene end by 0 bases; junction bases not matched to a gene: 12. This CDR3 is 18 amino acids long. The CDR3: CASSFSPDPGGSTDTQYF. The CDR3 coding sequence is TGCGCCAGCAGCTTTTCCCCGGACCCGGGGGGAAGCACAGATACGCAGTATTTT.

The chain couples TRBV2 to TRBJ1-1; D not resolved. V was pared by 2 bases and J by 4 bases, with 14 bases between. Germline V lookup: CDR1 SNHLY, CDR2 FYNNEI. The CDR3 has 15 residues. CDR3 amino acids: CASSEYGVRGTEAFF. The CDR3 coding sequence is TGTGCCAGCAGTGAATATGGGGTTCGGGGCACTGAAGCTTTCTTT.

The J gene is TRBJ1-2, the V gene TRBV6-2 or TRBV6-3; D may be TRBD1 (5 bases). The germline gives CDR1 MNHEY, CDR2 SVGEGT. Trimming left V 2 bases short and J 7 bases short, with 14 bases between. The CDR3 spans 14 residues. In nucleotides, the CDR3 is TGTGCCAGCAGTTACGGGGCCGACAGTTCTGGCTACACCTTC. Its protein product is CASSYGADSSGYTF.

This chain uses TRBV9 with TRBJ2-2; TRBD2 might be the D (5 bases). The CDR3 is made up of 13 amino acids. Trimming removed 4 bases from V and 7 bases from J, with 11 bases in between. Germline loops: CDR1 SGDLS, CDR2 YYNGEE. CDR3 bases: TGTGCCAGCAGCCCTCCAGAGGGCGGGGAGCTGTTTTTT. It yields the protein CASSPPEGGELFF.

The sample holds a few counts of this clone. The chain couples TRBV4-2 to TRBJ2-7, with 13 bases that match TRBD2. Trimming removed 3 bases from V and 7 bases from J; junction bases left unmatched: 9. This CDR3 comprises 16 residues. Germline-derived CDR1 and CDR2 are LGHNA and YNFKEQ. The CDR3 nucleotides are TGTGCCAGCAGCCATGAACTAGCGGGGGGGTCGAGGGAGCAGTACTTC. Protein sequence: CASSHELAGGSREQYF.

The J gene is TRBJ2-3, the V gene TRBV6-5; D may be TRBD2 (6 bases). Between the trimmed V and J ends, which lost 0 bases and 4 bases, there was a span of 11 bases. Germline V gene data show CDR1 as MNHEY and CDR2 as SVGAGI. The length of the CDR3 is 15 residues. The CDR3 sequence: CASSYSQGLADTQYF. The CDR3 region has the DNA TGTGCCAGCAGTTACTCGCAGGGACTCGCAGATACGCAGTATTTT.

This CDR3 is CASSPPGTGITYGYTF. CDR3 DNA sequence: TGTGCCAGCAGTCCCCCCGGGACAGGGATTACCTATGGCTACACCTTC. The V gene is TRBV6-2 or TRBV6-3, the J gene TRBJ1-2; 9 nucleotides agree with TRBD1. This CDR3 comprises 16 residues. V shed 5 bases and J 4 bases; nucleotides not matched to a gene: 11. Germline V lookup: CDR1 MNHEY, CDR2 SVGEGT.

The V gene is TRBV20-1, the J gene TRBJ1-2; 8 bases align to TRBD1. Trimming cost V 3 bases and J 6 bases; bases outside gene matches: 6. The CDR3 has 13 residues. The germline gives CDR1 DFQATT, CDR2 SNEGSKA (reference sequence). The CDR3 sequence is CSASAARGHGYTF. DNA for the CDR3: TGCAGTGCTAGTGCGGCCAGGGGGCATGGCTACACCTTC.

This clone was counted once. The chain employs TRBV19 and TRBJ1-4; 9 nucleotides match TRBD1. CDR1 is LNHDA, CDR2 SQIVND, per germline (reference sequence). CDR3 length equals 16 residues. V lost 5 bases to trimming and J lost 0 bases; unmatched junction nucleotides: 4. The chain's CDR3 is CASSEDRGATNEKLFF. In DNA form, the CDR3 reads TGTGCCAGTAGTGAGGACAGGGGAGCAACTAATGAAAAACTGTTTTTT.